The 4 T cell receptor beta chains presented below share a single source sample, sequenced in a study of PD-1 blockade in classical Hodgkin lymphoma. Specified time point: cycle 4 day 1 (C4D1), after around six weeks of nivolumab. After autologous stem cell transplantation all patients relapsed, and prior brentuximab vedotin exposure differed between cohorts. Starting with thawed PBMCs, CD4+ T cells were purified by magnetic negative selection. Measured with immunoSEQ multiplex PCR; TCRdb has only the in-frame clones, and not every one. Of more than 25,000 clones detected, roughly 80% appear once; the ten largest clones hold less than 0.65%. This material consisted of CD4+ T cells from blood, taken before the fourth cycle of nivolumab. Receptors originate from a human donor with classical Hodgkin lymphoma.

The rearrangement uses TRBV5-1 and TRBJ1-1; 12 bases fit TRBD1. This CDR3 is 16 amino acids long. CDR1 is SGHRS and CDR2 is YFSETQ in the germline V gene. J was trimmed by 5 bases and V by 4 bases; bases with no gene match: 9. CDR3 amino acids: CASSVGTGGAGTEAFF. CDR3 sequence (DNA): TGCGCCAGCAGCGTAGGGACAGGGGGCGCGGGGACTGAAGCTTTCTTT.

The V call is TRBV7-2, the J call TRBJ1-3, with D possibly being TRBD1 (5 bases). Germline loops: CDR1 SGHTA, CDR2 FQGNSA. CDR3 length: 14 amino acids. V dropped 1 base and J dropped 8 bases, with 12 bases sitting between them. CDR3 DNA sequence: TGTGCCAGCAGCTTAGGGCAGGGATGGGACACCATATATTTT. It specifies CASSLGQGWDTIYF.

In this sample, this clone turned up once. The chain's CDR3 is CASSRTSQETQYF. The CDR3 nucleotides read TGTGCCAGCAGCCGGACAAGTCAAGAGACCCAGTACTTC. This chain links TRBV5-5 with TRBJ2-5; D might be TRBD1 (5 bases). CDR1 SGHKS and CDR2 YYEKEE come from the germline V gene (reference sequence). CDR3 length: 13 residues. Between the trimmed V and J ends, which lost 4 bases and 2 bases, there was a span of 9 bases.

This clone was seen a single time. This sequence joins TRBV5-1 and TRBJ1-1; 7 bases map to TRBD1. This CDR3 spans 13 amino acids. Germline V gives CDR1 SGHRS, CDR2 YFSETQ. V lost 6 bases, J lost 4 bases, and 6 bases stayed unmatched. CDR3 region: CASTEGASTEAFF. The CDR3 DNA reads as TGCGCCAGCACTGAGGGGGCTAGCACTGAAGCTTTCTTT.